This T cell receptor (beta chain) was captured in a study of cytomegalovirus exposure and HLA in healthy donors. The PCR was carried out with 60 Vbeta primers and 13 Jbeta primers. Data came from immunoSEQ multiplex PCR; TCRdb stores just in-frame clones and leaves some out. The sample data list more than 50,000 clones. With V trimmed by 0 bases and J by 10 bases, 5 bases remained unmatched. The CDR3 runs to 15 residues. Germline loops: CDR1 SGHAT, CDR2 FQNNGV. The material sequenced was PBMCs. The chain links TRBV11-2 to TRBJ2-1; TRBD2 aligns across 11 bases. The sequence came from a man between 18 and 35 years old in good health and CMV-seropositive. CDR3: CASSLELAGVVEQFF. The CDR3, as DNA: TGTGCCAGCAGCTTAGAACTAGCGGGAGTGGTAGAGCAGTTCTTC.